This T cell receptor beta chain was observed in a study of chemoradiotherapy in HPV16-positive cancers. Study-wide context: A couple of HPV16-positive patients' cells yielded candidate HPV-specific clones and common motifs.

Repertoires were sampled repeatedly during chemoradiotherapy. Sequencing used immunoSEQ multiplex PCR; TCRdb keeps in-frame clones, though not all of them. This table holds approximately 7,700 clones, over 75% found once. Study outcomes and limitations: HPV-responsive T-cell expansion during chemoradiotherapy was linked to improved recurrence-free survival in HPV16-positive patients. Candidate HPV-specific clones and E7-related TCR motifs grew in tumor during treatment.

Comments on this clone: Antigen unknown.

The sequence came from a human donor with HPV-associated anogenital cancer. The specimen comprised tumor tissue, sampled from a patient who underwent chemoradiotherapy.

The CDR3 loop reads CASSLGLYTEAFF. The CDR3, as DNA: TGTGCCAGCAGTCTAGGTTTGTACACTGAAGCTTTCTTT. The genes are TRBV27 and TRBJ1-1; D not certain. The CDR3 contains 13 residues. The germline V and J ends were trimmed by 5 bases and 3 bases, with 10 bases remaining between them. CDR1 and CDR2 from the germline V gene are MNHEY and SMNVEV (reference sequence).